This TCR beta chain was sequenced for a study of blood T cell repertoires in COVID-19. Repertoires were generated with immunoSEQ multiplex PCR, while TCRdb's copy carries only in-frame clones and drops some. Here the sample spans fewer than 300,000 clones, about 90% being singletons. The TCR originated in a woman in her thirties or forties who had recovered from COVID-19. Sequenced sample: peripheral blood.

The CDR3 DNA sequence: TGTGCCAGCTCACCACCCCTACGGGACAGCGGGACTAGCGGGCTCTACGAGCAGTACTTC. This codes for CASSPPLRDSGTSGLYEQYF. This rearrangement joins TRBV18 to TRBJ2-7; 12 bases align to TRBD2. J gave up 3 bases and V 0 bases, and 15 bases lay outside the gene matches. The germline CDR1 and CDR2 sequences are KGHSH and LQKENI. The CDR3 is 20 residues long.